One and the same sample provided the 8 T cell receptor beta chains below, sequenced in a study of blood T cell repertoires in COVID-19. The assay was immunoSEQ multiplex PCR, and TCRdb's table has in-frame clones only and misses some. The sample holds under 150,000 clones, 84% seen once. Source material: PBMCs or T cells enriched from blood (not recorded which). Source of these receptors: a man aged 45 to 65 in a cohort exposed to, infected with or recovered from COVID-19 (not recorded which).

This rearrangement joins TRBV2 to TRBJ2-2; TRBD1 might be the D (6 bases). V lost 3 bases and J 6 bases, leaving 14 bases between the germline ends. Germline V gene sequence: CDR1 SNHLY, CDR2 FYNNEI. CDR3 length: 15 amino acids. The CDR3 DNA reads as TGTGCCAGCAGTGATTACGGTTCAGGGGCCGGGGAGCTGTTTTTT. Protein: CASSDYGSGAGELFF.

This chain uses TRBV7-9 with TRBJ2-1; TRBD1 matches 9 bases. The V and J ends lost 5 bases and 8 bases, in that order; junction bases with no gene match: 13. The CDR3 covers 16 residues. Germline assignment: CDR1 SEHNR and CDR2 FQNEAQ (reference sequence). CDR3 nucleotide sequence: TGTGCCAGCAGCAACCACCACGGGACAGGGTGGGATGAGCAGTTCTTC. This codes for CASSNHHGTGWDEQFF.

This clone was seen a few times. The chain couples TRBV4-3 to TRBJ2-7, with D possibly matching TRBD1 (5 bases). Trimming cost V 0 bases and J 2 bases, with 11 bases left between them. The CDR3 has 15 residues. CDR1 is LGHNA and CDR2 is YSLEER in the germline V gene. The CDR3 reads CASSQDWQGPYEQYF. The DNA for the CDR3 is TGCGCCAGCAGCCAAGATTGGCAGGGCCCCTACGAGCAGTACTTC.

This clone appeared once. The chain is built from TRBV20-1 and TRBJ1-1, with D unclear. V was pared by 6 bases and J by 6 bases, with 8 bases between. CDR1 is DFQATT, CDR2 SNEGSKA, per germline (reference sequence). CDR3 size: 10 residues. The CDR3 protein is CSARRAEAFF. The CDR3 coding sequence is TGCAGTGCCCGCCGCGCTGAAGCTTTCTTT.

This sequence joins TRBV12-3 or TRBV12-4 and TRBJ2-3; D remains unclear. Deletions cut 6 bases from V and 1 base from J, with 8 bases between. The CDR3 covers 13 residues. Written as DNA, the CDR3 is TGTGCCAGCAGCCTATCCGGCACAGATACGCAGTATTTT. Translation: CASSLSGTDTQYF.

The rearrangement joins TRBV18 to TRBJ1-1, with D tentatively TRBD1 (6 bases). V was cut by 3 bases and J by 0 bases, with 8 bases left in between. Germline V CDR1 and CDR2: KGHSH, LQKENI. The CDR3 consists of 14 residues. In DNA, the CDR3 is TGTGCCAGCTCACCGGACAGCCTGAACACTGAAGCTTTCTTT. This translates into CASSPDSLNTEAFF.

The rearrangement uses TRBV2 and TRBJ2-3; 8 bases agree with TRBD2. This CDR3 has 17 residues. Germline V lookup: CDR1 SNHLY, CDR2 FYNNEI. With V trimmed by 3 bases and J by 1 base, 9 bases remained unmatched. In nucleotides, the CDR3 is TGTGCCAGCAGTGACGTTTTAGCGGGAAGAGGCACAGATACGCAGTATTTT. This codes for CASSDVLAGRGTDTQYF.

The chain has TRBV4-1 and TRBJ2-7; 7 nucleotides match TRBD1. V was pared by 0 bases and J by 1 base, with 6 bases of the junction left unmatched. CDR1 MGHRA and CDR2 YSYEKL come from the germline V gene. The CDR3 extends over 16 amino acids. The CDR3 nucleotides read TGCGCCAGCAGCCAAGAGATGACAGGGCGTTCCTACGAGCAGTACTTC. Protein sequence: CASSQEMTGRSYEQYF.